Shown below are 7 T cell receptor beta chains from a single sample sequenced in a study of blood T cells in healthy people across ages (dated by TCRdb to the mid-2010s). The library was built by means of 5' RACE. Sequenced on an Illumina HiSeq 2500. A second PCR of about 7 to 12 cycles was run with a J-beta primer mix and a sample-barcoded 5' primer. TCRdb reprocessed the public reads (quality trimming at Q25 with fastp, clone calling with MiXCR) and kept in-frame beta chains. Under each unique CDR3 protein, matching rows form one entry showing the most common genes and DNA. The sample yields around 790,000 distinct CDR3 sequences; roughly 44% were counted once. Around 21% of the sample comes from the top ten. Source material: blood. These TCRs come from a man in his fifties or sixties in good health.

This clonotype showed up just a few times. The chain combines TRBV3-1 with TRBJ2-7; D is possibly TRBD1 (6 bases). The V and J ends lost 0 bases and 2 bases respectively, with 14 bases between them. The length of the CDR3 is 16 residues. Germline V gene lookup returns CDR1 LGHDT and CDR2 YNNKEL (reference sequence). CDR3 protein: CASSQEGDDRTYEQYF. For the CDR3, the DNA is TGTGCCAGCAGCCAAGAGGGGGACGACAGGACCTACGAGCAGTACTTC.

This clonotype was picked up a small number of times. The V and J genes are TRBV14 and TRBJ2-5; TRBD1 aligns across 10 bases. The CDR3 spans 15 residues. Germline assignment: CDR1 SGHDN and CDR2 FVKESK. V gave up 4 bases and J gave up 3 bases; unmatched junction bases: 5. The CDR3 protein is CASSRTGTGEETQYF. The CDR3 DNA sequence: TGTGCCAGCAGCCGCACCGGGACAGGGGAAGAGACCCAGTACTTC.

This clonotype was observed a handful of times. The gene calls are TRBV12-3 or TRBV12-4 and TRBJ2-1; the match to TRBD1 covers 12 bases. The length of the CDR3 is 17 residues. V lost 5 bases to trimming and J lost 8 bases; unmatched junction nucleotides: 13. In nucleotides, the CDR3 is TGTGCCAGCAGTGGAGTCTTTGGGGACAGGGGGCCGTATGAGCAGTTCTTC. Amino acid sequence: CASSGVFGDRGPYEQFF.

The chain recombines TRBV5-1 with TRBJ2-6; maybe TRBD2 (6 bases). The CDR3 runs 15 residues. V was shortened by 7 bases and J by 0 bases, with 11 bases between the two germline ends. Germline assignment: CDR1 SGHRS and CDR2 YFSETQ. The CDR3 coding sequence is TGCGCCAGCGGGCGGGATCTCTCTGGGGCCAACGTCCTGACTTTC. Its protein is CASGRDLSGANVLTF. Looking up the rest from reference TRBV5-1 and TRBJ2-6 gives the full variable domain: KAGVTQTPRYLIKTRGQQVTLSCSPISGHRSVSWYQQTPGQGLQFLFEYFSETQRNKGNFPGRFSGRQFSNSRSEMNVSTLELGDSALYLCASGRDLSGANVLTFGAGSRLTVL.

About this clonotype itself: The junction departs from germline at one end; a sequencing error may be responsible. The rearrangement joins TRBV7-2 to TRBJ2-5; D remains unclear. This CDR3 region has 14 residues. In germline, CDR1 is SGHTA, CDR2 FQGNSA. The CDR3 DNA reads TGTGCCAGCAGCGTAGCTGGGGTGAGAGAGACCCAGTACTTC. This translates into CASSVAGVRETQYF.

The V and J genes are TRBV7-2 and TRBJ2-1, with TRBD2 matching 8 bases. Trimming cost V 5 bases and J 8 bases; bases outside gene matches: 5. This CDR3 spans 13 amino acids. From germline, CDR1 is SGHTA and CDR2 FQGNSA. The CDR3 DNA is TGTGCCAGCAGCCGGCGGGGGGCATATGAGCAGTTCTTC. It specifies CASSRRGAYEQFF.

In its sample, this clonotype was seen a few times. The genes are TRBV4-3 and TRBJ2-7, with a tentative D call TRBD1 (6 bases). This CDR3 has 15 residues. CDR1 and CDR2 (germline): LGHNA, YSLEER. V was pared by 0 bases and J by 3 bases, with 12 bases between. The CDR3 DNA reads TGCGCCAGCAGCCAAGAATCGGACAGTTACTACGAGCAGTACTTC. It specifies CASSQESDSYYEQYF.